This T cell receptor beta chain came from a study of blood T cell repertoires in COVID-19. Across the study: Samples of COVID-19 (acute and convalescent) were obtained from the United States, Italy and Spain. Nucleic acid was either cDNA or gDNA, and it came from T cells, B-cell-depleted T cells, or PBMCs.

Per the original methods: Nucleated cell number was recorded as an estimate derived from reference gene primer amplification. Some clones are missing from TCRdb's copy, which holds only in-frame ones; the method was immunoSEQ multiplex PCR. V, J and clone size are those of that table, while D and trimming were read from the DNA. The sample has about 100,000 clones; roughly 88% are singletons. The receptor was derived from a woman aged 55 to 70 with acute or convalescent COVID-19. The sequenced sample consisted of peripheral blood.

This chain's CDR3 is CASRSTSGAQETQYF. DNA for the CDR3: TGTGCCAGCAGATCCACTAGCGGGGCACAAGAGACCCAGTACTTC. This sequence joins TRBV7-2 and TRBJ2-5, with 10 bases that match TRBD2. Germline loops: CDR1 SGHTA, CDR2 FQGNSA. The ends lost 6 bases at V and 2 bases at J; junction bases unmatched: 6. The CDR3 covers 15 residues.